A single sample is the source of the 21 T cell receptor beta chains below, sequenced in a study of blood T cell repertoires in COVID-19. Data came from immunoSEQ multiplex PCR; TCRdb stores just in-frame clones and leaves some out. The sample includes approximately 170,000 clones, approximately 86% seen only once; the top ten take about 6.5%. Sequencing was performed on peripheral blood. Every receptor here comes from a woman of 80 years or more in a cohort sampled during active or convalescent COVID-19.

The chain carries TRBV5-1 and TRBJ2-5; TRBD2 aligns across 9 bases. Trimming cost V 5 bases and J 2 bases; bases outside gene matches: 7. The CDR3 contains 15 residues. The germline CDR1 and CDR2 sequences are SGHRS and YFSETQ. The DNA of the CDR3 is TGCGCCAGCAGGGATACTAGCGGGTCTCAAGAGACCCAGTACTTC. Translation gives CASRDTSGSQETQYF.

The gene calls are TRBV30 and TRBJ1-1; D uncertain. The ends were cut back, 2 bases at V and 1 base at J, with 14 bases in the middle. The CDR3 is made up of 15 amino acids. Germline CDR1 and CDR2: GTSNPN and SVGIG (reference sequence). The DNA of the CDR3 is TGTGCCTGGAGTCCCCCAAATGTTAGGAACACTGAAGCTTTCTTT. This sequence encodes CAWSPPNVRNTEAFF.

CDR3 amino acids: CATSEDSGADTQYF. As DNA, the CDR3 is TGTGCCACCAGTGAGGACAGCGGGGCAGATACCCAGTACTTC. The chain couples TRBV24-1 to TRBJ2-5; possible D gene TRBD2, 7 bases. CDR1 is KGHDR and CDR2 is SFDVKD in the germline V gene. The V end was cut by 4 bases, the J end by 8 bases, with 16 bases between. This CDR3 spans 14 amino acids.

The chain has TRBV4-3 and TRBJ2-5; D may be TRBD2 (8 bases). Germline V gives CDR1 LGHNA, CDR2 YSLEER. The germline V and J ends were trimmed by 0 bases and 7 bases, with 18 bases remaining between them. The CDR3 runs to 16 residues. In DNA, the CDR3 is TGCGCCAGCAGCCAAGATTCGGGAGGGGGCGGTGGGACCCAGTACTTC. It is translated as CASSQDSGGGGGTQYF.

Concerning this clone itself: Other DNA sequences in the sample encode the same CDR3. The V and J genes are TRBV9 and TRBJ1-4, with D perhaps matching TRBD1 (5 bases). The V end was cut by 0 bases, the J end by 8 bases, with 14 bases between. This CDR3 region has 15 residues. The germline V gene encodes CDR1 SGDLS and CDR2 YYNGEE. In DNA form, the CDR3 reads TGTGCCAGCAGCGTAGGAGGCAGGGAGGGCGAAAAACTGTTTTTT. Translation: CASSVGGREGEKLFF.

The J gene is TRBJ2-1, the V gene TRBV13, with 9 positions matching TRBD2. Per the germline V gene, CDR1 is PRHDT and CDR2 is FYEKMQ (reference sequence). With V trimmed by 2 bases and J by 15 bases, 2 bases remained unmatched. The CDR3 is made up of 11 amino acids. CDR3 DNA: TGTGCCAGCAGCTTAAGCGGGAGGCTGTTCTTC. This sequence encodes CASSLSGRLFF.

The chain is built from TRBV19 and TRBJ2-7, with D hard to call. The CDR3 is 13 amino acids. CDR1 is LNHDA and CDR2 is SQIVND in the germline V gene (reference sequence). V was trimmed by 4 bases and J by 2 bases, leaving 9 bases between them. This chain's CDR3 is CASSTGLAYEQYF. The CDR3 DNA follows: TGTGCCAGTAGTACTGGCCTAGCCTACGAGCAGTACTTC.

The chain is built from TRBV20-1 and TRBJ2-1; possibly TRBD2 for D (7 bases). The CDR3 covers 11 residues. V was pared by 5 bases and J by 8 bases, with 10 bases between. CDR1 is DFQATT, CDR2 SNEGSKA, per germline (reference sequence). CDR3: CSAGGGDEQFF. CDR3 DNA: TGCAGTGCTGGGGGGGGCGATGAGCAGTTCTTC.

The chain has TRBV7-8 and TRBJ1-5; D is perhaps TRBD1 (6 bases). CDR1 and CDR2 (germline): SGHVS, FQNEAQ. Trimming cost V 7 bases and J 1 base, with 11 bases left between them. CDR3 length: 14 residues. The CDR3 sequence is CASTLDRSNQPQHF. The CDR3 nucleotides are TGTGCCAGCACCCTCGACAGGAGCAATCAGCCCCAGCATTTT.

This clone has a handful of counts. The chain uses TRBV19 and TRBJ2-7; 12 bases are shared with TRBD1. Trimming cost V 4 bases and J 1 base; bases outside gene matches: 5. CDR1 and CDR2 (germline): LNHDA, SQIVND (reference sequence). The CDR3 spans 16 residues. The CDR3 reads CASSTGTGGVSYEQYF. The CDR3 DNA follows: TGTGCCAGTAGTACCGGGACAGGGGGCGTTTCCTACGAGCAGTACTTC.

The chain carries TRBV19 and TRBJ1-3; no definite D call. The germline V gene encodes CDR1 LNHDA and CDR2 SQIVND (reference sequence). The CDR3 covers 13 residues. Trimming took 8 bases from V and 4 from J, leaving 12 bases between them. The CDR3 DNA follows: TGTGCCAGTGGCGCGGAGCGCGGAAACACCATATATTTT. Amino acid sequence: CASGAERGNTIYF.

The rearrangement links TRBV9 to TRBJ2-1; 8 nucleotides line up with TRBD2. CDR1 is SGDLS, CDR2 YYNGEE, per germline. This CDR3 comprises 15 residues. J gave up 6 bases and V 4 bases, and 9 bases lay outside the gene matches. Here the CDR3 reads CASSRGGTHGNEQFF. In nucleotides, the CDR3 is TGTGCCAGCAGCCGGGGGGGGACACATGGCAATGAGCAGTTCTTC.

The chain combines TRBV7-2 with TRBJ2-2; D is unresolved. CDR1 SGHTA and CDR2 FQGNSA come from the germline V gene. V was pared by 2 bases and J by 4 bases, with 11 bases between. The CDR3 totals 15 residues. CDR3 nucleotides: TGTGCCAGCAGCTTATTTGGCTCCGCCACCGGGGAGCTGTTTTTT. This codes for CASSLFGSATGELFF.

The V and J genes are TRBV2 and TRBJ2-7; 9 bases agree with TRBD1. The CDR3 extends over 16 amino acids. Germline-derived CDR1 and CDR2 are SNHLY and FYNNEI. V lost 4 bases and J lost 0; bases outside the gene matches: 7. CDR3 DNA: TGTGCCAGCAGTGGAGGGCCGGGACAGGGCTCCTACGAGCAGTACTTC. Translation: CASSGGPGQGSYEQYF. The whole variable domain, remainder taken from reference TRBV2 and TRBJ2-7, is EPEVTQTPSHQVTQMGQEVILRCVPISNHLYFYWYRQILGQKVEFLVSFYNNEISEKSEIFDDQFSVERPDGSNFTLKIRSTKLEDSAMYFCASSGGPGQGSYEQYFGPGTRLTVT.

This chain uses TRBV5-6 with TRBJ1-1, with 7 bases matching TRBD1. Looked up from germline, CDR1 is SGHDT and CDR2 is YYEEEE. The CDR3 runs to 15 residues. After removal of 5 bases from V and 1 base from J, the junction contained 8 bases not matched to a gene. This CDR3 is CASSYRQGRNTEAFF. For the CDR3, the DNA is TGTGCCAGCAGTTACCGACAGGGTCGGAACACTGAAGCTTTCTTT.

The J gene is TRBJ2-1, the V gene TRBV11-2; 12 nucleotides agree with TRBD2. The CDR3 has 18 residues. CDR1 SGHAT and CDR2 FQNNGV come from the germline V gene. V was clipped by 1 base and J by 7 bases; unmatched bases: 11. The CDR3 sequence: CASSLAPFLAGGPNEQFF. The CDR3 DNA sequence: TGTGCCAGCAGCTTAGCTCCCTTCCTAGCGGGGGGGCCGAATGAGCAGTTCTTC.

As DNA, the CDR3 is TGTGCCAGCAGCGTAGGTCAGGGGTTGTCCACCGGGGAGCTGTTTTTT. This gives the protein CASSVGQGLSTGELFF. This chain links TRBV9 with TRBJ2-2, with D possibly matching TRBD1 (6 bases). Trimming shortened V by 0 bases and J by 4 bases, and 13 bases separated the two germline ends. There are 16 residues in the CDR3. Per the germline V gene, CDR1 is SGDLS and CDR2 is YYNGEE. Complete variable domain (other parts from reference TRBV9 and TRBJ2-2): DSGVTQTPKHLITATGQRVTLRCSPRSGDLSVYWYQQSLDQGLQFLIQYYNGEERAKGNILERFSAQQFPDLHSELNLSSLELGDSALYFCASSVGQGLSTGELFFGEGSRLTVL.

This sequence joins TRBV10-2 and TRBJ2-1, with 9 nucleotides matching TRBD2. The CDR3 has 14 amino acids. Germline CDR1 reads WSHSY; CDR2 reads SAAADI. V shed 8 bases and J 7 bases; nucleotides not matched to a gene: 9. CDR3 nucleotides: TGCGCCAGCCGTGGTAGCGGGAGCGGGAATGAGCAGTTCTTC. It encodes CASRGSGSGNEQFF.

The chain is built from TRBV7-2 and TRBJ2-7, with D possibly being TRBD1 (6 bases). This CDR3 is built from 15 residues. V dropped 1 base and J dropped 2 bases, with 12 bases sitting between them. Germline CDR1 is SGHTA and CDR2 is FQGNSA. CDR3 nucleotide sequence: TGTGCCAGCAGCTTAGATGCAACAGGGCCCTACGAGCAGTACTTC. This encodes CASSLDATGPYEQYF.

This clone showed up just a few times. The gene calls are TRBV30 and TRBJ2-7, with 9 bases aligning to TRBD2. CDR1 and CDR2 (germline): GTSNPN, SVGIG (reference sequence). Trimming at V came to 3 bases and at J to 4 bases, leaving 19 bases not matched to a gene. This CDR3 spans 18 amino acids. In nucleotides, the CDR3 is TGTGCCTGGAGCTCCCGGGTCGGCGGGGGGGCCATGAAATACGAGCAGTACTTC. The encoded protein is CAWSSRVGGGAMKYEQYF.

The rearrangement joins TRBV20-1 to TRBJ1-1; D is ambiguous. Trimming removed 3 bases at V and 1 base at J, with 12 bases between. Looked up from germline, CDR1 is DFQATT and CDR2 is SNEGSKA (reference sequence). This CDR3 has 14 amino acids. CDR3: CSASVTRGNTEAFF. The CDR3 nucleotides read TGCAGTGCTAGTGTCACGCGAGGGAACACTGAAGCTTTCTTT.